The next 23 T cell receptor beta chains were all read from a single sample in a study of technical replicates of blood from several donors. Produced via immunoSEQ multiplex PCR; TCRdb's table is partial and in-frame only. The data show 60,000 to 65,000 clones, approximately 86% seen once. The sequencing input was PBMCs. Receptors were obtained from a human donor in good health. Some clones in this sample may be carry-over from other donors' samples.

The chain is built from TRBV7-9 and TRBJ2-7; the D is unclear. The CDR3 has 16 amino acids. CDR1 is SEHNR, CDR2 FQNEAQ, per germline (reference sequence). Trimming removed 1 base from V and 1 base from J, with 14 bases in between. CDR3 protein: CASSLESGSISYEQYF. CDR3 DNA sequence: TGTGCCAGCAGCTTAGAATCCGGTAGTATATCCTACGAGCAGTACTTC.

This sequence joins TRBV7-2 and TRBJ2-7; 7 bases agree with TRBD2. The V gene end was trimmed by 1 base and the J gene end by 3 bases; junction bases not matched to a gene: 6. The CDR3 is 15 amino acids. Germline V gene data show CDR1 as SGHTA and CDR2 as FQGNSA. The CDR3 DNA reads TGTGCCAGCAGCTTAGTAGGCGGGGGAATCTACGAGCAGTACTTC. Its protein is CASSLVGGGIYEQYF.

The sample holds one count of this clone. The CDR3 protein is CASSVPKREGPADTQYF. In DNA, the CDR3 is TGTGCCAGCAGTGTCCCCAAGCGGGAGGGTCCGGCAGATACGCAGTATTTT. The chain carries TRBV27 and TRBJ2-3; 10 nucleotides match TRBD2. V was clipped by 5 bases and J by 4 bases; unmatched bases: 12. The CDR3 totals 17 residues. Germline CDR1 is MNHEY and CDR2 is SMNVEV (reference sequence).

This chain links TRBV12-2 with TRBJ2-3; the table's TRBD2 call for D was not verified on the DNA. TRBV12-2 is a documented pseudogene. The CDR3 sequence is 14 residues long. Here the CDR3 DNA reads TGTGCAAGTCGCTCTAGCGTGTTCGCAGATACGCAGTATTTT. Translation gives CASRSSVFADTQYF.

The chain is built from TRBV7-9 and TRBJ2-2, with D hard to call. The CDR3 is made up of 14 amino acids. V dropped 2 bases and J dropped 7 bases, with 11 bases sitting between them. Germline V gene sequence: CDR1 SEHNR, CDR2 FQNEAQ (reference sequence). CDR3 DNA sequence: TGTGCCAGCAGCTTATTGGCGGAGAACGGGGAGCTGTTTTTT. Translation: CASSLLAENGELFF.

The chain joins TRBV7-2 to TRBJ1-2, with TRBD1 matching 7 bases. Looked up from germline, CDR1 is SGHTA and CDR2 is FQGNSA. The CDR3 has 13 residues. The junction had 8 bases not matched to a gene; V was cut back by 5 bases and J by 8 bases. This CDR3 reads CASSQTGHLGYTF. The CDR3 coding sequence is TGTGCCAGCAGCCAGACAGGGCATTTGGGCTACACCTTC.

This clone showed up just a few times. The J gene is TRBJ2-2, the V gene TRBV11-1; D gene uncertain. V gave up 5 bases and J gave up 4 bases, with 11 bases separating them. Germline V gives CDR1 SGHAT, CDR2 FQDESV (reference sequence). This CDR3 spans 14 amino acids. The CDR3 nucleotides read TGTGCCAGCAGCCCTGTTAGTTTCACCGGGGAGCTGTTTTTT. This gives the protein CASSPVSFTGELFF.

The chain is built from TRBV18 and TRBJ1-2; 8 positions agree with TRBD1. This CDR3 has 15 residues. Germline lookup yields CDR1 KGHSH and CDR2 LQKENI. Trimming at V came to 1 base and at J to 4 bases, leaving 5 bases not matched to a gene. The CDR3: CASSPRQGASYGYTF. The DNA of the CDR3 is TGTGCCAGCTCACCACGGCAGGGGGCGAGCTATGGCTACACCTTC.

The V gene is TRBV7-2, the J gene TRBJ1-1; maybe TRBD1 (6 bases). V lost 2 bases and J 7 bases, leaving 14 bases between the germline ends. The CDR3 has 14 amino acids. Germline assignment: CDR1 SGHTA and CDR2 FQGNSA. DNA for the CDR3: TGTGCCAGCAGCTTACCGGGTTCAGGGGTTGAAGCTTTCTTT. This gives the protein CASSLPGSGVEAFF.

This clone has just one count. This rearrangement joins TRBV7-2 to TRBJ2-7, with 9 bases that match TRBD1. This CDR3 contains 16 residues. Germline CDR1 reads SGHTA; CDR2 reads FQGNSA. Losses at the gene ends were 0 bases for V and 5 bases for J; bases not matched to a gene: 8. CDR3 region: CASSLASGTGSNEQYF. CDR3 nucleotide sequence: TGTGCCAGCAGCTTAGCGTCCGGGACAGGGTCGAACGAGCAGTACTTC.

The V and J genes are TRBV2 and TRBJ2-3, with 8 bases matching TRBD2. Germline CDR1 is SNHLY and CDR2 is FYNNEI. The CDR3 runs 15 residues. The V gene end was trimmed by 8 bases and the J gene end by 2 bases; junction bases not matched to a gene: 9. CDR3 nucleotide sequence: TGTGCCAGCCATCCGAGCGGGGGACCCACAGATACGCAGTATTTT. Translating it yields CASHPSGGPTDTQYF.

The DNA for the CDR3 is TGTGCCGTGACTCTAGCGGGAAATTACAATGAGCAGTTCTTC. Translating gives CAVTLAGNYNEQFF. This chain uses TRBV19 with TRBJ2-1; 9 bases agree with TRBD2. In germline, CDR1 is LNHDA, CDR2 SQIVND (reference sequence). The V segment lost 11 bases and the J segment 4 bases; nucleotides outside the gene matches: 9. The length of the CDR3 is 14 residues.

This clone showed up just a few times. V is TRBV30 and J is TRBJ1-5; D might be TRBD1 (6 bases). The length of the CDR3 is 15 residues. V lost 1 base, J lost 2 bases, and 12 bases lay in between. Germline CDR1 GTSNPN, CDR2 SVGIG (reference sequence). The CDR3 here is CAWSANRARNQPQHF. In nucleotides, the CDR3 is TGTGCCTGGAGTGCTAACAGGGCTCGCAATCAGCCCCAGCATTTT.

This chain links TRBV16 with TRBJ1-1; maybe TRBD1 (6 bases). The CDR3 is 15 residues long. Germline assignment: CDR1 KGHSY and CDR2 FQNENV. V lost 4 bases to trimming and J lost 4 bases, with 16 bases between them. This chain's CDR3 is CASSPIGGGGTEAFF. The DNA for the CDR3 is TGTGCCAGCAGCCCGATCGGGGGAGGGGGCACTGAAGCTTTCTTT.

The genes are TRBV5-1 and TRBJ2-1; TRBD1 aligns across 8 bases. V shed 6 bases, J shed 8 bases, and the junction held 13 bases outside the gene matches. The CDR3 is 15 residues long. CDR1 and CDR2 (germline): SGHRS, YFSETQ. For the CDR3, the DNA is TGCGCCAGCAATAACCGGGACAGGTTATTCGATGAGCAGTTCTTC. It encodes CASNNRDRLFDEQFF.

This clone came up a few times. The chain joins TRBV5-1 to TRBJ2-6, with a weak D call TRBD1 (6 bases). Germline values: CDR1 SGHRS, CDR2 YFSETQ. The ends were cut back, 4 bases at V and 4 bases at J, with 12 bases in the middle. The CDR3 extends over 15 amino acids. This CDR3 is CASSPTGSGANVLTF. CDR3 bases: TGCGCCAGCAGCCCAACAGGGTCAGGGGCCAACGTCCTGACTTTC.

The rearrangement joins TRBV5-1 to TRBJ1-6; a weak D match, TRBD1 (5 bases). Trimming removed 0 bases from V and 7 bases from J, with 8 bases in between. The V gene's germline CDR1 is SGHRS and CDR2 YFSETQ. CDR3 length equals 14 residues. CDR3 in DNA: TGCGCCAGCAGCTTGGACGGGGGAAATTCACCCCTCCACTTT. Translating gives CASSLDGGNSPLHF.

This clone appeared once. The J gene is TRBJ1-4, the V gene TRBV7-2; TRBD1 might be the D (6 bases). Per the germline V gene, CDR1 is SGHTA and CDR2 is FQGNSA. The CDR3 runs to 14 residues. V was cut by 1 base and J by 8 bases, with 11 bases left in between. CDR3 in amino acids: CASSLGRGGEKLFF. CDR3 in DNA: TGTGCCAGCAGCTTAGGGAGGGGGGGCGAAAAACTGTTTTTT.

About this clone itself: Other DNA sequences in this specimen translate into the identical CDR3. This chain joins TRBV30 and TRBJ1-6; D perhaps matches TRBD1 (6 bases). Germline CDR1 is GTSNPN and CDR2 is SVGIG (reference sequence). CDR3 length: 16 residues. V dropped 2 bases and J dropped 0 bases, with 11 bases sitting between them. CDR3 sequence: CAWSLGQSSYNSPLHF. The DNA for the CDR3 is TGTGCCTGGAGTTTAGGACAGAGCTCCTATAATTCACCCCTCCACTTT.

This chain links TRBV5-1 with TRBJ2-1; weak D call: TRBD2 (6 bases). The germline V gene has CDR1 SGHRS and CDR2 YFSETQ. Between the trimmed V and J ends, which lost 1 base and 8 bases, there was a span of 16 bases. The CDR3 length is 15 residues. CDR3 protein: CASSLSGVGTHEQFF. In nucleotides, the CDR3 is TGCGCCAGCAGCTTGTCTGGTGTTGGGACTCATGAGCAGTTCTTC. The full variable domain, with the rest looked up from reference TRBV5-1 and TRBJ2-1, is KAGVTQTPRYLIKTRGQQVTLSCSPISGHRSVSWYQQTPGQGLQFLFEYFSETQRNKGNFPGRFSGRQFSNSRSEMNVSTLELGDSALYLCASSLSGVGTHEQFFGPGTRLTVL.

The rearrangement uses TRBV7-3 and TRBJ2-2; possibly TRBD2 for D (7 bases). The CDR3 covers 17 residues. Between the trimmed V and J ends, which lost 5 bases and 3 bases, there was a span of 19 bases. CDR1 and CDR2 (germline): SGHTA, FQGTGA. The chain's CDR3 is CASSIPAGGADTGELFF. CDR3 DNA: TGTGCCAGCAGCATCCCAGCTGGGGGGGCCGACACCGGGGAGCTGTTTTTT.

This sequence joins TRBV11-3 and TRBJ1-2; TRBD1 might be the D (5 bases). From germline, CDR1 is SGHNT and CDR2 YENEEA. V was cut by 7 bases and J by 4 bases, with 22 bases left in between. The CDR3 covers 16 residues. The CDR3 DNA reads TGTGCCAGCAATCACCGGGTGCAGGGCCCCTCCTATGGCTACACCTTC. Amino acids: CASNHRVQGPSYGYTF.

This sequence joins TRBV4-1 and TRBJ2-1; the D gene is possibly TRBD2 (6 bases). The V end lost 5 bases, the J end lost 6 bases, and 14 bases lay between the germline ends. The CDR3 contains 14 residues. The V gene's germline CDR1 is MGHRA and CDR2 YSYEKL. The CDR3 DNA sequence: TGCGCCAGCAGCAGGGGACTCCTTATCAATGAGCAGTTCTTC. Translation: CASSRGLLINEQFF.